The 11 T cell receptor beta chains below all came from one sample that was sequenced in a study of T cells in Graves' hyperthyroidism and ophthalmopathy. Amplification targeted TCR beta CDR3 regions from RNA transcripts. An initial round of RT-PCR targeting the TCR CDR3 relied on the HTBI primer set. TCRdb re-called the multiplex PCR reads with MiXCR, one entry per CDR3 protein. The sample consists of 410,000 or so distinct CDR3 sequences, roughly 14% of them appearing once. Sequencing was done on a sample of blood. The receptor set was obtained from a man between 18 and 29 years old with Graves' ophthalmopathy.

This chain links TRBV10-3 with TRBJ1-3; D ambiguous. Germline V CDR1 and CDR2: ENHRY, SYGVKD. This CDR3 region has 12 residues. Trimming took 4 bases from V and 4 from J, leaving 5 bases between them. CDR3 DNA sequence: TGTGCCATCAGTGTGATGGGAAACACCATATATTTT. Protein: CAISVMGNTIYF.

This chain links TRBV7-6 with TRBJ2-2, with 8 bases lining up with TRBD2. The V and J ends lost 5 bases and 3 bases, in that order; junction bases with no gene match: 8. Germline-derived CDR1 and CDR2 are SGHVS and FNYEAQ. This CDR3 is 16 amino acids long. The CDR3 region is CASSRYGGADTGELFF. CDR3 in DNA: TGTGCCAGCAGCAGATACGGGGGGGCTGACACCGGGGAGCTGTTTTTT.

The chain joins TRBV5-4 to TRBJ2-1; 11 bases agree with TRBD2. Germline V gene data show CDR1 as SGHNT and CDR2 as YYREEE (reference sequence). This CDR3 contains 15 residues. After removal of 4 bases from V and 4 bases from J, the junction contained 4 bases not matched to a gene. CDR3 sequence: CASSVAGGRYNEQFF. DNA for the CDR3: TGTGCCAGCAGCGTAGCGGGGGGGAGGTACAATGAGCAGTTCTTC.

V and J are TRBV9 and TRBJ1-1, with D unclear. V lost 3 bases and J 6 bases, leaving 12 bases between the germline ends. The CDR3 sequence is 13 residues long. CDR1 SGDLS and CDR2 YYNGEE come from the germline V gene. CDR3 bases: TGTGCCAGCAGCGAAGGCGGAGGGTCTGAAGCTTTCTTT. As protein: CASSEGGGSEAFF.

Comment on this clonotype: This clone may be a read error of a much larger clone one base away. V and J are TRBV11-3 and TRBJ1-4; no firm D call. This CDR3 spans 15 amino acids. Germline values: CDR1 SGHNT, CDR2 YENEEA. DNA of the CDR3: TGTGCCAGCAGCTCCCAGACCGGAGATAATGAAAAACTGGTTTTT. It yields the protein CASSSQTGDNEKLVF.

The V and J genes are TRBV30 and TRBJ2-7, with 7 positions matching TRBD1. Germline V lookup: CDR1 GTSNPN, CDR2 SVGIG (reference sequence). The length of the CDR3 is 13 residues. The V gene end was trimmed by 0 bases and the J gene end by 7 bases; junction bases not matched to a gene: 6. CDR3 sequence: CAWSVQEGAEQYF. The CDR3 coding sequence is TGTGCCTGGAGTGTACAAGAGGGGGCTGAGCAGTACTTC.

This clonotype was seen repeatedly, ten times or more. The V gene is TRBV12-3 or TRBV12-4, the J gene TRBJ2-2; D remains ambiguous. The CDR3 has 15 amino acids. The V end lost 3 bases, the J end lost 1 base, and 9 bases lay between the germline ends. CDR3 protein: CASSFYWENTGELFF. CDR3 in DNA: TGTGCCAGCAGTTTTTACTGGGAGAACACCGGGGAGCTGTTTTTT.

The sample holds many counts of this clonotype. The V call is TRBV7-3, the J call TRBJ2-7, with D perhaps TRBD1 or TRBD2 (8 bases each). Looked up from germline, CDR1 is SGHTA and CDR2 is FQGTGA. The CDR3 is 15 residues long. The V end was cut by 5 bases, the J end by 3 bases, with 17 bases between. CDR3 coding DNA: TGTGCCAGCAGCCCATCGGGAGGGACAGGCTACGAGCAGTACTTC. It encodes CASSPSGGTGYEQYF.

In its sample, this clonotype was seen many times. The CDR3: CASSFSGTGVGTQYF. The CDR3 DNA is TGTGCCAGCAGTTTCTCCGGGACAGGGGTCGGGACCCAGTACTTC. This sequence joins TRBV27 and TRBJ2-5, with 10 positions matching TRBD1. CDR1 and CDR2 (germline): MNHEY, SMNVEV (reference sequence). There are 15 residues in the CDR3. Trimming at V came to 3 bases and at J to 7 bases, leaving 8 bases not matched to a gene.

This clonotype was recorded many times. The rearrangement joins TRBV20-1 to TRBJ1-4; no clear D. CDR3 size: 14 residues. Trimming cost V 0 bases and J 7 bases, with 12 bases left between them. CDR1 and CDR2 from the germline V gene are DFQATT and SNEGSKA (reference sequence). The CDR3 sequence: CSARDVAGTEKLFF. In DNA, the CDR3 is TGCAGTGCTAGAGACGTGGCGGGAACTGAAAAACTGTTTTTT.

The genes are TRBV6-1 and TRBJ1-3; 7 positions match TRBD1. The V gene end was trimmed by 5 bases and the J gene end by 2 bases; junction bases not matched to a gene: 3. The CDR3 extends over 14 amino acids. Germline CDR1 reads MNHNS; CDR2 reads SASEGT. The CDR3 DNA follows: TGTGCCAGCAGTTTTACAGGGGCTGGAAACACCATATATTTT. Its translation: CASSFTGAGNTIYF.